This is a list of T cell receptor beta chains from one sample in a study of blood T cell repertoires in COVID-19. TCRdb keeps only in-frame clones here, not all; method: immunoSEQ multiplex PCR. The profile covers 200,000 to 300,000 clones, with around nine tenths appearing a single time and 1.3% to 1.5% taken by the ten largest. Sequenced input: peripheral blood. The receptors stem from an older man with acute or convalescent COVID-19. CDR3s include the opening cysteine and the closing phenylalanine or tryptophan. The D gene is left open where the match is weak. Size is stated for part of the rows, as once, few or many counts, or as a class when the clone is expanded.

D	size	V	J	CDR3	DNA
NA	NA	TRBV19	TRBJ1-3	CASISGTREPLSGNTIYF	TGTGCCAGTATATCTGGGACAAGGGAGCCCCTCTCTGGAAACACCATATATTTT
TRBD1	NA	TRBV5-5	TRBJ1-6	CASSLAPTGDSPLHF	TGTGCCAGCAGCTTGGCCCCCACAGGGGATTCACCCCTCCACTTT
NA	NA	TRBV7-9	TRBJ2-5	CASSWRRDKQETQYF	TGTGCCAGCAGCTGGCGCCGGGACAAGCAAGAGACCCAGTACTTC
NA	NA	TRBV28	TRBJ1-6	CASRSWADNSPLHF	TGTGCCAGCAGATCATGGGCAGATAATTCACCCCTCCACTTT
NA	NA	TRBV18	TRBJ2-7	CASSPDPGQPREQYF	TGTGCCAGCTCACCAGACCCCGGACAGCCTCGCGAGCAGTACTTC
NA	NA	TRBV7-2	TRBJ1-4	CASRGGGGGEKLFF	TGTGCCAGCAGGGGAGGGGGTGGTGGTGAAAAACTGTTTTTT
NA	NA	TRBV25-1	TRBJ2-5	CASSEFVGQETQYF	TGTGCCAGCAGTGAATTTGTCGGCCAAGAGACCCAGTACTTC
TRBD2	NA	TRBV11-2	TRBJ2-3	CASSPALSGNEYF	TGTGCCAGCAGCCCCGCCCTTAGCGGGAATGAGTATTTT
NA	once	TRBV28	TRBJ1-1	CASSSTTEAFF	TGTGCCAGCAGCTCCACAACTGAAGCTTTCTTT
NA	NA	TRBV18	TRBJ2-7	CASSPEDSRRKGQYF	TGTGCCAGCTCACCAGAGGACAGCCGCAGGAAGGGGCAGTACTTC
NA	NA	TRBV11-3	TRBJ2-3	CASSLVSRADTQYF	TGTGCCAGCAGCTTAGTATCCAGGGCAGATACGCAGTATTTT
TRBD1	once	TRBV24-1	TRBJ1-5	CATSRQGNQPQHF	TGTGCCACCAGCCGACAGGGCAACCAGCCCCAGCATTTT
TRBD1	NA	TRBV14	TRBJ2-7	CASSTTTGSEQYF	TGTGCCAGCAGCACCACGACAGGGAGCGAGCAGTACTTC
TRBD2	NA	TRBV7-2	TRBJ2-3	CASRTSVAPTDTQYF	TGTGCCAGCAGGACTAGCGTTGCCCCCACAGATACGCAGTATTTT
NA	NA	TRBV5-1	TRBJ2-7	CASRVTGTYEQYF	TGCGCCAGCAGAGTTACAGGGACCTACGAGCAGTACTTC
NA	NA	TRBV28	TRBJ1-5	CASKAPSEINQPQHF	TGTGCCAGCAAAGCCCCGTCCGAGATAAATCAGCCCCAGCATTTT
NA	NA	TRBV6-6	TRBJ1-2	CASSTPSQGQNYGYTF	TGTGCCAGCAGCACCCCCTCCCAGGGTCAGAACTATGGCTACACCTTC
NA	NA	TRBV10-3	TRBJ2-7	CAISVGSGEQYF	TGTGCCATCAGTGTCGGCAGCGGCGAGCAGTACTTC
NA	NA	TRBV5-1	TRBJ1-1	CASSLEGQGIPEAFF	TGCGCCAGCAGCTTGGAGGGGCAGGGTATCCCTGAAGCTTTCTTT
TRBD2	NA	TRBV28	TRBJ2-3	CASSLAGGAADTQYF	TGTGCCAGCAGTTTAGCCGGGGGGGCTGCAGATACGCAGTATTTT
TRBD1	NA	TRBV18	TRBJ1-2	CASSPGTVYGYTF	TGTGCCAGCTCACCGGGGACAGTATATGGCTACACCTTC
NA	NA	TRBV13	TRBJ2-7	CASSSRDTGGEQYF	TGTGCCAGCAGCTCTAGGGACACGGGGGGCGAGCAGTACTTC